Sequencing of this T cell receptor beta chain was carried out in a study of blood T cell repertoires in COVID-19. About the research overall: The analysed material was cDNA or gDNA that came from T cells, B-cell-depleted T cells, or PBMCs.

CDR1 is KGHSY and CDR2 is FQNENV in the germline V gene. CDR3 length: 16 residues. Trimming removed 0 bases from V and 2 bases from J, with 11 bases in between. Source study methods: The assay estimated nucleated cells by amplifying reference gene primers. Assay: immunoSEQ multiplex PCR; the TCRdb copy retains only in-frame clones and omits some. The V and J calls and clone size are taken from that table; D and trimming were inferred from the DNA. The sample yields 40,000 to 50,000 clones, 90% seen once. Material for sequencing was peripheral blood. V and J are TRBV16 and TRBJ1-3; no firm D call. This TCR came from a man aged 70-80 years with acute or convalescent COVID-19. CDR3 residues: CASSQSPRTAGNTIYF. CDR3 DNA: TGTGCCAGCAGCCAATCCCCCCGGACTGCTGGAAACACCATATATTTT.